The rows below give T cell receptor beta chains drawn from one sample of a study of patients and donors after allogeneic stem cell transplantation. TCRdb recomputed calls from the RT-PCR reads with MiXCR, one row per CDR3 protein. The sample lists about 960,000 distinct CDR3 sequences, about 20% seen once, with 6% in the top ten. The sequencing sample was made of blood, either unsorted or a sorted T cell fraction (not recorded which). These receptors all stem from a human donor who was either an allogeneic HSCT recipient or a stem cell or donor lymphocyte infusion donor (not recorded which). It is not recorded whose cells these are; they may come from a transplant donor. CDR3s include the opening cysteine and the closing phenylalanine or tryptophan. D genes are given only for firm matches. Rows give clone size only sometimes, using once, few, many, or a class for an expanded clone.

clone_size cdr3_length j_call v_call d_call cdr3_aa cdr3_nt
- 13 TRBJ1-5 TRBV29-1 - CSVMDSRNQPQHF TGCAGCGTAATGGACAGTCGCAATCAGCCCCAGCATTTT
- 13 TRBJ1-1 TRBV6-2/TRBV6-3 - CAGTKRWNTEAFF TGTGCCGGCACCAAGAGGTGGAACACTGAAGCTTTCTTT
few 15 TRBJ2-5 TRBV6-2/TRBV6-3 - CASSNPQRTEETQYF TGTGCCAGCAGTAACCCCCAAAGGACCGAAGAGACCCAGTACTTC
few 13 TRBJ1-2 TRBV20-1 - CSASNSLINGYTF TGCAGTGCTAGTAACAGCCTAATAAATGGCTACACCTTC
- 16 TRBJ2-5 TRBV11-2 TRBD2 CASSLEGTTFAETQYF TGTGCCAGCAGCTTAGAGGGGACTACATTCGCGGAGACCCAGTACTTC
few 14 TRBJ2-1 TRBV2 TRBD2 CASEERGGINEQFF TGTGCCAGCGAGGAGCGGGGGGGCATCAATGAGCAGTTCTTC
few 17 TRBJ2-1 TRBV4-3 - CASSSTPASSSYNEQFF TGCGCCAGCAGCTCAACCCCAGCGTCGAGCTCCTACAATGAGCAGTTCTTC
- 14 TRBJ1-6 TRBV7-2 - CASSPRQSARALHF TGTGCCAGCAGCCCGAGACAGTCGGCGAGGGCCCTCCACTTT
- 14 TRBJ2-1 TRBV6-4 - CASSTTGNYNEQFF TGTGCCAGCAGTACTACTGGTAACTACAATGAGCAGTTCTTC
- 18 TRBJ2-1 TRBV5-5 - CASSTGQTLTSSYNEQFF TGTGCCAGCAGCACCGGCCAAACCTTAACCAGCTCCTACAATGAGCAGTTCTTC
few 15 TRBJ1-5 TRBV12-3/TRBV12-4 - CASSHRVMGNQPQHF TGTGCCAGCAGTCACAGGGTAATGGGCAATCAGCCCCAGCATTTT
few 14 TRBJ1-2 TRBV10-3 TRBD1 CATDGQGPNYGYTF TGTGCCACCGACGGACAGGGACCTAACTATGGCTACACCTTC
few 15 TRBJ2-4 TRBV5-1 - CASSSGGAGANIQYF TGCGCCAGCAGCTCTGGCGGGGCGGGGGCAAACATTCAGTACTTC
few 13 TRBJ1-5 TRBV27 - CASSLWGTEAQHF TGTGCCAGCAGTTTGTGGGGGACCGAAGCCCAGCATTTT
few 13 TRBJ2-1 TRBV6-1 - CASSPDQSGIGFF TGTGCCAGCAGTCCTGACCAAAGTGGAATCGGGTTCTTC
- 10 TRBJ1-2 TRBV28 - CASSKNGYTF TGTGCCAGCAGCAAAAATGGCTACACCTTC
- 17 TRBJ1-6 TRBV25-1 TRBD1 CASSTQTGTGDNSPLHF TGTGCCAGCAGTACCCAAACCGGGACAGGGGACAATTCACCCCTCCACTTT
- 14 TRBJ2-3 TRBV5-1 TRBD2 CASRGSGGADTQYF TGCGCCAGCAGAGGTAGCGGGGGCGCAGATACGCAGTATTTT
few 14 TRBJ2-5 TRBV7-3 - CASSLGAFQETQYF TGTGCCAGCAGCTTGGGGGCCTTCCAAGAGACCCAGTACTTC
few 13 TRBJ1-2 TRBV7-9 TRBD1 CASSSGQGNGYTF TGTGCCAGCAGCTCCGGACAGGGGAATGGCTACACCTTC
once 14 TRBJ2-2 TRBV24-1 TRBD1 CATSQGVFTGELFF TGTGCCACCAGTCAGGGGGTCTTCACCGGGGAGCTGTTTTTT
- 13 TRBJ1-1 TRBV27 - CASSLNQPGPAFF TGTGCCAGCAGTTTAAATCAACCGGGACCGGCTTTCTTT
many 13 TRBJ1-1 TRBV5-1 - CASSFEKNTEAFF TGCGCCAGCAGCTTCGAGAAGAACACTGAAGCTTTCTTT
- 15 TRBJ2-7 TRBV29-1 TRBD2 CSVDSGLAGAYEQYF TGCAGCGTTGACTCAGGGCTAGCGGGAGCCTACGAGCAGTACTTC
few 18 TRBJ2-1 TRBV6-1 TRBD2 CASSVTSGGASFGNEQFF TGTGCCAGCAGTGTTACTAGCGGGGGGGCCTCCTTCGGTAATGAGCAGTTCTTC
- 18 TRBJ2-1 TRBV27 TRBD2 CASSFLGLAGGSYNEQFF TGTGCCAGCAGTTTCCTGGGACTAGCGGGGGGTTCCTACAATGAGCAGTTCTTC
few 15 TRBJ2-1 TRBV20-1 - CSASPGVIPYNEQFF TGCAGTGCTAGTCCCGGGGTTATCCCCTACAATGAGCAGTTCTTC
few 15 TRBJ2-5 TRBV5-1 - CASSLVPGSEETQYF TGCGCCAGCAGCTTGGTCCCGGGAAGCGAAGAGACCCAGTACTTC
few 15 TRBJ1-6 TRBV7-9 TRBD1 CASSRMGQGDSPLHF TGTGCCAGCAGCCGCATGGGACAGGGGGATTCACCCCTCCACTTT
- 17 TRBJ2-7 TRBV5-1 TRBD2 CASSPTLAGGSQYEQYF TGCGCCAGCAGCCCTACTCTAGCGGGGGGTTCGCAGTACGAGCAGTACTTC
few 14 TRBJ2-7 TRBV6-2/TRBV6-3 TRBD1 CASSYLGQGYEQYF TGTGCCAGCAGTTACTTGGGACAGGGCTACGAGCAGTACTTC
- 16 TRBJ2-2 TRBV27 TRBD1 CASSLNLGQGAGELFF TGTGCCAGCAGCCTCAACCTGGGGCAGGGGGCCGGGGAGCTGTTTTTT
few 16 TRBJ2-1 TRBV12-3/TRBV12-4 - CASSFQEVSGNNEQFF TGTGCCAGCAGTTTCCAAGAGGTTAGCGGAAACAATGAGCAGTTCTTC
few 15 TRBJ2-1 TRBV12-3/TRBV12-4 TRBD2 CASTRLAPPGDEQFF TGTGCCAGCACCCGACTAGCCCCTCCAGGCGATGAGCAGTTCTTC
few 13 TRBJ1-1 TRBV11-2 - CASSLGRRTEAFF TGTGCCAGCAGCTTAGGGCGTCGCACTGAAGCTTTCTTT
- 16 TRBJ2-2 TRBV30 TRBD1 CAWGDRGIVGTGELFF TGTGCCTGGGGGGACAGGGGCATCGTAGGGACCGGGGAGCTGTTTTTT
- 13 TRBJ2-1 TRBV4-3 - CASSQDGAYEQFF TGCGCCAGCAGCCAAGATGGGGCTTATGAGCAGTTCTTC
few 16 TRBJ1-4 TRBV7-2 TRBD1 CASSPIRTGITEKLFF TGTGCCAGCAGCCCTATAAGGACAGGGATTACTGAAAAACTGTTTTTT
- 16 TRBJ2-5 TRBV6-5 TRBD2 CASSYGLKRGQETQYF TGTGCCAGCAGTTATGGCCTTAAGCGGGGCCAAGAGACCCAGTACTTC
once 15 TRBJ2-6 TRBV19 - CASRISSSGANVLTF TGTGCCAGTCGGATTTCTAGCTCTGGGGCCAACGTCCTGACTTTC
- 13 TRBJ1-1 TRBV29-1 - CSGQQGRSTEAFF TGCAGCGGGCAACAGGGTCGGAGCACTGAAGCTTTCTTT
few 15 TRBJ2-1 TRBV7-2 TRBD2 CASSLAGGTLSEQFF TGTGCCAGCAGCTTAGCGGGGGGGACCTTGAGTGAGCAGTTCTTC
- 13 TRBJ2-7 TRBV20-1 TRBD1 CSEPGQGAGEQYF TGCAGTGAGCCGGGACAGGGGGCTGGGGAGCAGTACTTC
- 15 TRBJ1-5 TRBV5-5 - CASSSTMDGHQPQHF TGTGCCAGCAGCTCAACCATGGACGGCCATCAGCCCCAGCATTTT
few 12 TRBJ2-1 TRBV20-1 - CSAAHDGNEQFF TGCAGTGCTGCACACGATGGCAATGAGCAGTTCTTC
- 11 TRBJ1-3 TRBV12-3/TRBV12-4 - CASSSVNTIYF TGTGCCAGCAGCTCCGTAAACACCATATATTTT
- 15 TRBJ2-7 TRBV9 TRBD1 CASSTLGQGLDEQYF TGTGCCAGCAGCACCCTGGGACAGGGTCTTGACGAGCAGTACTTC